The subject of this entry is one T cell receptor (beta chain). Per the original data handling: Amplified reference gene primers provided the basis for estimating nucleated cell counts. Data came from immunoSEQ multiplex PCR; TCRdb stores just in-frame clones and leaves some out. V and J calls and clone size follow that table, whereas D and trimming were derived from the DNA. The data contain about 270,000 clones, just over 85% of them singletons. This entry is derived from a study of blood T cell repertoires in COVID-19. The V gene lost 5 bases and the J gene lost 4 bases, with 9 bases spanning the gap. From germline, CDR1 is GTSNPN and CDR2 SVGIG (reference sequence). The CDR3 length is 12 residues. In assigning cohorts, the study relied on participant-reported clinical history.

The genes are TRBV30 and TRBJ2-1; maybe TRBD1 (6 bases). This TCR was sampled from a man younger than 30 who had recovered from COVID-19. The sample comprised PBMCs or T cells enriched from blood (not recorded which). The CDR3 reads CAWGTSYNEQFF. In nucleotides, the CDR3 is TGTGCCTGGGGGACATCTTACAATGAGCAGTTCTTC.